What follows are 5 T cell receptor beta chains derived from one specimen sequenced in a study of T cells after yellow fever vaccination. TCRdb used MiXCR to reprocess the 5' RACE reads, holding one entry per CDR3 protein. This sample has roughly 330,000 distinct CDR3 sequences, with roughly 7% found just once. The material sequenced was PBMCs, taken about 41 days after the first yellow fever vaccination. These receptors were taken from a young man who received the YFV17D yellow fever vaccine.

The CDR3 loop reads CASSLVRYTGELFF. The CDR3 nucleotides are TGTGCCAGCAGCTTGGTTAGGTACACCGGGGAGCTGTTTTTT. J is TRBJ2-2 and V is TRBV5-6; D gene uncertain. Germline V gene lookup returns CDR1 SGHDT and CDR2 YYEEEE. The CDR3 extends over 14 amino acids. V was shortened by 0 bases and J by 3 bases, with 6 bases between the two germline ends.

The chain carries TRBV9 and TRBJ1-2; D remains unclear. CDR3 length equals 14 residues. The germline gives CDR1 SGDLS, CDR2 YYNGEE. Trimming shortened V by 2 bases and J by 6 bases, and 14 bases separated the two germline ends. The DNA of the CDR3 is TGTGCCAGCAGCGTTGGCAGCCAACGGGATGGCTACACCTTC. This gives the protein CASSVGSQRDGYTF. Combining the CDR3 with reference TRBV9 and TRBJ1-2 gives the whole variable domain DSGVTQTPKHLITATGQRVTLRCSPRSGDLSVYWYQQSLDQGLQFLIQYYNGEERAKGNILERFSAQQFPDLHSELNLSSLELGDSALYFCASSVGSQRDGYTFGSGTRLTVV.

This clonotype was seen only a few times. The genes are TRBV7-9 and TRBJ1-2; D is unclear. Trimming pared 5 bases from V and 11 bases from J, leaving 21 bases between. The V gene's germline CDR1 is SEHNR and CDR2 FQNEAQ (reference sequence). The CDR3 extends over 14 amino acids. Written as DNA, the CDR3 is TGTGCCAGCAGCCGGCTTAGCCCTCCGAGTGGGTACACCTTC. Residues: CASSRLSPPSGYTF.

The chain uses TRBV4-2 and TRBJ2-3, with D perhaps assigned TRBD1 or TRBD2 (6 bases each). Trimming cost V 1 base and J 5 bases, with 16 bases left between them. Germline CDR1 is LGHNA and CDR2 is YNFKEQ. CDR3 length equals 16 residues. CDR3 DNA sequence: TGTGCCAGCAGCCAAGGGAGGGGGGACCGCAAAGATACGCAGTATTTT. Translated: CASSQGRGDRKDTQYF.

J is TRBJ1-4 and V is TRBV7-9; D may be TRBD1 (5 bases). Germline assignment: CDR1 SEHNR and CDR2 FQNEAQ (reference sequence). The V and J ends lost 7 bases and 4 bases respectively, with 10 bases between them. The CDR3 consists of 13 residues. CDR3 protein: CASTRGVNEKLFF. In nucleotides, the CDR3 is TGTGCCAGCACGCGGGGGGTTAATGAAAAACTGTTTTTT.